The 12 T cell receptor beta chains given below trace back to one sample, sequenced in a study of T cell responses to AZD1222 COVID-19 vaccine. The repertoire was sequenced with immunoSEQ multiplex PCR; TCRdb's copy has only in-frame clones and lacks some. Of tens of thousands of clones in the sample, 85% to 90% were seen once. Sequences were derived from peripheral blood, sampled 28 days after the second AZD1222 dose. These TCRs come from an adult who received the AZD1222 COVID-19 vaccine.

The J gene is TRBJ2-3, the V gene TRBV5-6; the D is unclear. Germline assignment: CDR1 SGHDT and CDR2 YYEEEE. The CDR3 sequence is 13 residues long. V lost 4 bases to trimming and J lost 1 base, with 7 bases between them. The CDR3 loop reads CASSPLGTDTQYF. DNA of the CDR3: TGTGCCAGCAGCCCCCTTGGCACAGATACGCAGTATTTT.

This clone came up once. This chain uses TRBV28 with TRBJ1-2; no clear D gene. This CDR3 spans 14 amino acids. CDR1 and CDR2 from the germline V gene are MDHEN and SYDVKM. The V end was cut by 5 bases, the J end by 3 bases, with 13 bases between. DNA for the CDR3: TGTGCCAGCAGTCCGAGAGTGAGGGACTATGGCTACACCTTC. Translated: CASSPRVRDYGYTF.

The chain carries TRBV19 and TRBJ2-5; D perhaps matches TRBD1 (5 bases). This CDR3 region has 14 residues. Trimming removed 3 bases from V and 2 bases from J, with 10 bases in between. Germline CDR1 LNHDA, CDR2 SQIVND (reference sequence). The CDR3 DNA reads as TGTGCCAGTAGTATCCGGACACAACAAGAGACCCAGTACTTC. Its translation: CASSIRTQQETQYF. Combining the CDR3 with reference TRBV19 and TRBJ2-5 gives the whole variable domain DGGITQSPKYLFRKEGQNVTLSCEQNLNHDAMYWYRQDPGQGLRLIYYSQIVNDFQKGDIAEGYSVSREKKESFPLTVTSAQKNPTAFYLCASSIRTQQETQYFGPGTRLLVL.

The chain is built from TRBV11-2 and TRBJ1-3, with 12 bases aligning to TRBD1. Looked up from germline, CDR1 is SGHAT and CDR2 is FQNNGV. The CDR3 consists of 16 residues. V shed 1 base and J 2 bases; nucleotides not matched to a gene: 0. CDR3 amino acids: CASSLGDRGPGNTIYF. Written as DNA, the CDR3 is TGTGCCAGCAGCTTAGGGGACAGGGGGCCTGGAAACACCATATATTTT.

J is TRBJ2-1 and V is TRBV11-2; possibly TRBD2 for D (5 bases). The germline CDR1 and CDR2 sequences are SGHAT and FQNNGV. Between the trimmed V and J ends, which lost 3 bases and 8 bases, there was a span of 20 bases. This CDR3 has 16 residues. The CDR3 spells CASSFRGSGSVDEQFF. The CDR3 DNA reads as TGTGCCAGCAGCTTTCGTGGGAGTGGGAGTGTGGATGAGCAGTTCTTC.

The gene calls are TRBV28 and TRBJ1-4; a possible D gene is TRBD1 (5 bases). Trimming pared 3 bases from V and 1 base from J, leaving 6 bases between. CDR1 and CDR2 from the germline V gene are MDHEN and SYDVKM. This CDR3 comprises 14 residues. The CDR3 sequence: CASSFGGTNEKLFF. The CDR3 coding sequence is TGTGCCAGCAGTTTCGGGGGAACTAATGAAAAACTGTTTTTT.

The rearrangement joins TRBV6-5 to TRBJ1-5; 9 positions match TRBD1. The CDR3 length is 15 residues. V trimming: 6 bases; J trimming: 3 bases; junction bases outside the gene matches: 6. The germline gives CDR1 MNHEY, CDR2 SVGAGI. DNA of the CDR3: TGTGCCAGCAGCTTGGGGGACAGGGACAATCAGCCCCAGCATTTT. Encoded protein: CASSLGDRDNQPQHF.

V gene TRBV4-2 combines with J gene TRBJ1-2; TRBD1 agrees at 7 bases. Per germline, CDR1 LGHNA and CDR2 YNFKEQ. The V gene end was trimmed by 4 bases and the J gene end by 2 bases; junction bases not matched to a gene: 1. The CDR3 contains 13 residues. The CDR3 nucleotides are TGTGCCAGCAGCCGGACAGGCAACTATGGCTACACCTTC. Translation gives CASSRTGNYGYTF.

The genes are TRBV7-3 and TRBJ2-1; D possibly uses TRBD1 or TRBD2 (5 bases each). This CDR3 comprises 14 residues. The ends were cut back, 2 bases at V and 12 bases at J, with 17 bases in the middle. Looked up from germline, CDR1 is SGHTA and CDR2 is FQGTGA. The CDR3 here is CASSLGGTPHRQFF. The CDR3 DNA reads as TGTGCCAGCAGCTTAGGGGGTACCCCCCATCGGCAGTTCTTC.

Concerning this clone itself: Other DNA sequences of this sample code for an identical CDR3. The V call is TRBV3-1 (or the pseudogene TRBV3-2), the J call TRBJ1-1; no clear D gene. The CDR3 extends over 12 amino acids. Trimming removed 4 bases from V and 5 bases from J, with 8 bases in between. Germline values: CDR1 LGHDT, CDR2 YNNKEL (reference sequence). This CDR3 is CASSPFGTEAFF. The CDR3 DNA sequence: TGTGCCAGCAGCCCCTTTGGGACTGAAGCTTTCTTT.

The chain couples TRBV10-3 to TRBJ1-4; maybe TRBD1 (5 bases). The CDR3 contains 14 residues. CDR1 ENHRY and CDR2 SYGVKD come from the germline V gene. V lost 4 bases and J lost 1, with 7 bases in between. The CDR3 nucleotides are TGTGCCATCAGTGTCGGGGGAACTAATGAAAAACTGTTTTTT. Translating gives CAISVGGTNEKLFF.

The chain is built from TRBV28 and TRBJ2-3; D ambiguous. V was pared by 4 bases and J by 1 base, with 12 bases between. This CDR3 is built from 15 residues. CDR1 MDHEN and CDR2 SYDVKM come from the germline V gene. Here the CDR3 DNA reads TGTGCCAGCAGTTACGACGGCGTCGGCACAGATACGCAGTATTTT. This codes for CASSYDGVGTDTQYF.